The subject of this entry is one T cell receptor (beta chain). These data belong to a study of blood T cell repertoires in COVID-19. Study overall: Italy, Spain and the United States were the sources of the convalescent and acute COVID-19 samples. The analysed material was cDNA or gDNA that came from T cells, B-cell-depleted T cells, or PBMCs.

In the source study's methods: The assay estimated nucleated cells by amplifying reference gene primers. Some clones are missing from TCRdb's copy, which holds only in-frame ones; the method was immunoSEQ multiplex PCR. The V and J calls and clone size are taken from that table; D and trimming were inferred from the DNA. The repertoire includes 200,000 to 250,000 clones, around 86% of them detected once, and roughly 2% sits in the top ten. The ends were cut back, 2 bases at V and 1 base at J, with 11 bases in the middle. CDR1 is MDHEN, CDR2 SYDVKM, per germline. The CDR3 totals 15 residues. The rearrangement links TRBV28 to TRBJ1-1; tentatively, D is TRBD1 (5 bases). The sequencing sample was made of peripheral blood. The TCR sequence derives from a man aged 30 to 39 who had recovered from COVID-19. The CDR3 sequence is CASSLDGRGNTEAFF. CDR3 DNA: TGTGCCAGCAGTTTAGATGGGAGGGGGAACACTGAAGCTTTCTTT.